The T cell receptor beta chain described here comes from a study of T cell clusters in autoimmune cytopenias. Study information: A median of about 50,000 TRB reads per sample yielded a median around 2,500 distinct clonotypes.

Each sample's input was 250 ng genomic DNA, some 40,000 genome equivalents. The CDR3 length is 13 residues. CDR1 SQVTM and CDR2 ANQGSEA come from the germline V gene. TRB rearrangements were amplified by touch-down multiplex PCR with mixed TRB-A/B primers. TCRdb reprocessed the multiplex PCR reads and keeps a single row for each CDR3 protein, giving no DNA. Its table lists around 4,000 distinct CDR3 sequences. This clonotype is medium-sized by frequency. The sequence derives from a human donor with an autoimmune cytopenia or autoimmune hepatitis (not recorded which). The chain joins TRBV29-1 to TRBJ1-6; lacking DNA, the TRBD1 call made by TCRdb goes unchecked. The sequencing sample was made of peripheral blood. CDR3 residues: CSVEDRGRGPLHF.